This TCR beta chain was recorded in a study of blood T cells in healthy people across ages. The study's findings and limits: Diversity figures derived from one million T cells were judged to underestimate the true value.

The CDR3 is 13 amino acids. Germline trimming cut 10 bases from V and 1 base from J; bases unmatched to any gene: 6. In germline, CDR1 is SNHLY, CDR2 FYNNEI. In the case of this clonotype: What it binds is unknown.

Alongside a J-beta primer mix, a sample-barcoded 5' primer served in a second PCR lasting about 7 to 11 cycles. Each cDNA molecule was tagged by a template-switch adaptor that had 12 random nucleotides. TCRdb reanalysed the 5' RACE reads using MiXCR and keeps one entry per CDR3 protein. The table has around 700,000 distinct CDR3 sequences, around 25% seen once. This same sample was also taken into another study, of T cells of mothers and their children.

The specimen was blood. The clonotype was recovered from a boy under 18 in good health. The chain recombines TRBV2 with TRBJ1-1; 7 bases align to TRBD1. CDR3 DNA: TGTGCCAACTGGACAGGAACGAACACTGAAGCTTTCTTT. This translates into CANWTGTNTEAFF.